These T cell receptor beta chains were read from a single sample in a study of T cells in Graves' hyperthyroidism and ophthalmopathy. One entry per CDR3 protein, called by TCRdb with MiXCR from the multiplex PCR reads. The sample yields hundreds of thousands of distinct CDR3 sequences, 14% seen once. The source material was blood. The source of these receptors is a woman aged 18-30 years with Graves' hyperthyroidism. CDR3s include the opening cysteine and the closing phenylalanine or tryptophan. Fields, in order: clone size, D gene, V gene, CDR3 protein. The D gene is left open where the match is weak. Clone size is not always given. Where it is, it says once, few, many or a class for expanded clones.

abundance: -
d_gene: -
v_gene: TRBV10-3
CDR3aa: CAISSTPGGGRGNQPQHF

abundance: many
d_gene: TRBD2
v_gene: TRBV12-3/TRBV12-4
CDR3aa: CASSPRLAGEYNEQFF

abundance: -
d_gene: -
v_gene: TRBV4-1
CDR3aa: CASSQTRDRKNTEAFF

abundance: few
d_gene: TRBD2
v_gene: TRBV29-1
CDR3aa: CSIAPGFGLAGVEQCF

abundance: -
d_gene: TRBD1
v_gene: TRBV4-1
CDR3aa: CASSQALGQGAYNSPLHF

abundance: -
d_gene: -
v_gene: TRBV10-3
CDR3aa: CAISESSWEVHASPLHF

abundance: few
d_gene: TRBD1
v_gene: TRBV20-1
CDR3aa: CSVSRDSLQETQYF

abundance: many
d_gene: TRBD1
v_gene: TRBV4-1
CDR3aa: CASSLQGAYTEAFF

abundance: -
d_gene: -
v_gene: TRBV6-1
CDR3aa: CATRRSTEAFF

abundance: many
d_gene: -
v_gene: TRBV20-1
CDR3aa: CSASRVNNQPQHF

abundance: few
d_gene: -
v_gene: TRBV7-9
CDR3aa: CASSYSPSGNTIYF

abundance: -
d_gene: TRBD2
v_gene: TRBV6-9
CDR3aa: CASSGAVAGQTYNEQFF

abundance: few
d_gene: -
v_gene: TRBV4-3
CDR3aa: CASSQDMTTGSTIFRTDTQYF

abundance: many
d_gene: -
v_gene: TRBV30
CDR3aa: CAWSATGYGNTIYF

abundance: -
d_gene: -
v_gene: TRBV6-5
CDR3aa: CASSYGSQGFNEQYF

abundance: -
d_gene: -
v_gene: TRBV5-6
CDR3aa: CASSAPPPNEQFF

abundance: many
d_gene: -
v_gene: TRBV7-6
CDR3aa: CASSLGTWGTQVSYEQYF

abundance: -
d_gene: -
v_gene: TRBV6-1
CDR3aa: CASRATANYGYTF

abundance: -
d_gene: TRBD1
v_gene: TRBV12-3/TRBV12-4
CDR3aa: CASGTTGLNTEAFF

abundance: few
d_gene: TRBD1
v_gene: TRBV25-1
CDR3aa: CASQRTGWEETQYF

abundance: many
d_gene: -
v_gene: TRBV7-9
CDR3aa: CASSLAGRNQPQHF

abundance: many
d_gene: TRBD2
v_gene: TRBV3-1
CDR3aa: CASSPSGRPYNEQFF

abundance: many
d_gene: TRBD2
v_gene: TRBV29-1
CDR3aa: CSVSTSGLNTDTQYF